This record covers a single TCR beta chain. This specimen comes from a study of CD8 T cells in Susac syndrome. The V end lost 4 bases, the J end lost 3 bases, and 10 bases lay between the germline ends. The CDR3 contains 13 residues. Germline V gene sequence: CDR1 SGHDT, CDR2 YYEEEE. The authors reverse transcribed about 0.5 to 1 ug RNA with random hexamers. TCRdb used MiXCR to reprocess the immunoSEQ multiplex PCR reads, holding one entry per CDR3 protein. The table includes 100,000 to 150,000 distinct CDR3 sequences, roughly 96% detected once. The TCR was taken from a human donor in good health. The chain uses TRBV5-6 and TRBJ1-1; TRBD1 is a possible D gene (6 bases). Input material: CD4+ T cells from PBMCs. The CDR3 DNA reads TGTGCCAGCAGCCCAGGGGCGGACACTGAAGCTTTCTTT. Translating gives CASSPGADTEAFF.